The sequence of this T cell receptor (beta chain) was determined in a study of blood T cell repertoires in COVID-19 (dated by TCRdb to the early 2020s). Background on the whole study: Collaborator samples came from the United States, Italy and Spain and covered acute and convalescent phases of COVID-19. The material from the prospective study consisted of cDNA or gDNA derived from T cells, B-cell-depleted T cells, or PBMCs. The dataset comprised deeply sampled blood TCRbeta repertoires from subjects exposed to, actively infected with, or recovered from COVID-19. A freely available public database, intended as a resource for researchers studying the immune response to SARS-CoV-2, is where the repertoires were released. Samples were obtained from the ongoing ImmuneRACE study (first 160 participants) and from about 1,300 subjects provided by 6 global collaborators. Nearly every sample came with metadata listing a de-identified subject ID, COVID-19 status, age in years and sex. Where available, HLA class I and class II types were obtained from metadata supplied by the sample provider rather than from assay-based typing. Study-wide conclusions, independent of this receptor: The amount of clinical and demographic metadata varied by source and participant and was provided uncurated.

One collaborating source in Seattle enrolled patients during active infection and followed them longitudinally through the course of disease. The collaborating institutions used their own protocols to collect whole blood in K2EDTA tubes. For TCRbeta analysis, collaborator samples were shipped as frozen whole blood, as isolated PBMCs, or as DNA extracted from either sample type. TCRbeta CDR3 regions were amplified from genomic DNA by means of the immunoSEQ Assay, a bias-controlled multiplex PCR. The authors' analysis ran thus. The number of nucleated cells in each sample was estimated from the amplification of reference gene primers within the assay. To quantify the absolute abundance of each unique TCRbeta CDR3 rearrangement, sequence reads were collapsed and filtered. For each sample, productive Simpson clonality was calculated by taking the square root of Simpson's diversity index across productive rearrangements. TCRdb obtained this table from immuneACCESS and retained in-frame rearrangements with V and J assigned. These tables miss some clones; where compared with another copy, unresolved V genes account for less than half of the shortfall, and the remainder is unexplained. The V and J calls and clone size were taken over from that table, and D and trimming were inferred from the DNA. The sample profile shows tens of thousands of clones; roughly 78% of them were found once. Approximately 15% of the sample is held by the ten biggest clonotypes.

From the cysteine up to the phenylalanine, the CDR3 has a length of 13 residues. Of all the DNA, just the CDR3 is kept, 39 bases in frame from base 1. The junction carries 8 bases between V and J, which are trimmed by 1 base and 7 bases respectively. CDR1 and CDR2, per the germline V gene, are SGHVS and FNYEAQ. Comment on this clone: Its recognized antigen is unknown. Qualities for individual bases were not recorded, and no much larger clone is one base off.

The clonotype comes from a man aged 55 to 70 with COVID-19, enrolled during active disease. The chain is made from TRBV7-6 and TRBJ2-1; no confident D gene assignment can be made. The sequencing sample was made of peripheral blood. The CDR3 region has the sequence CASSLGPRNEQFF. The nucleotide sequence is TGTGCCAGCAGCTTAGGCCCTCGGAATGAGCAGTTCTTC. Beyond the CDR3, the reference TRBV7-6 and TRBJ2-1 genes provide the residues; the full variable domain reads: GAGVSQSPRYKVTKRGQDVALRCDPISGHVSLYWYRQALGQGPEFLTYFNYEAQQDKSGLPNDRFSAERPEGSISTLTIQRTEQRDSAMYRCASSLGPRNEQFFGPGTRLTVL.